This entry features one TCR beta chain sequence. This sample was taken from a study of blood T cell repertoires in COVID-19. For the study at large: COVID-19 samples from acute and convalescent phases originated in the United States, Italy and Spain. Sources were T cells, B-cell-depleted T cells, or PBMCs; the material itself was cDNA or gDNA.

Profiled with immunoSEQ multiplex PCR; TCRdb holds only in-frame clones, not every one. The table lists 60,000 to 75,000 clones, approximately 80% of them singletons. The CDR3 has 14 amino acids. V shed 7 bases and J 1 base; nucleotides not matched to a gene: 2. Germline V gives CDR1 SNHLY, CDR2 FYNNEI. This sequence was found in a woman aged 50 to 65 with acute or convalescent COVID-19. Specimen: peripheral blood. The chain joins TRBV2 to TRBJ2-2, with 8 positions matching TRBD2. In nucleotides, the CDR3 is TGTGCCAGCAATCGGGAGGGGAACACCGGGGAGCTGTTTTTT. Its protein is CASNREGNTGELFF.